The clone carrying this TCR beta chain has a count of ten or more. The target antigen is unknown. Trimming cost V 1 base and J 3 bases, with 7 bases left between them. The CDR3 runs to 13 residues. Germline V gene lookup returns CDR1 ENHRY and CDR2 SYGVKD. The source of the sample is a study of T-cell memory formation after mild COVID-19. General study findings and limits: Among CD4+ contracting clones, most were CM and EM, and CD8+ ones EMRA.

Sample barcodes and UMIs were carried by the TCR alpha and TCR beta cDNA libraries that 5'RACE generated with constant-segment primers. TCRdb independently ran MiXCR on the 5' RACE reads; one entry per CDR3 protein. This table holds some 600,000 distinct CDR3 sequences, roughly 17% found once. This receptor was obtained from an adult woman who had mild COVID-19 (a few samples of this study predate the infection). Cell type and time point are not known. The chain is built from TRBV10-3 and TRBJ2-7; D uncertain. The sample was PBMCs or a T cell subset sorted from them (not recorded which). The CDR3 bases are TGTGCCATCAGTGAGTGGGGAAGCTACGAGCAGTACTTC. Its translation: CAISEWGSYEQYF.